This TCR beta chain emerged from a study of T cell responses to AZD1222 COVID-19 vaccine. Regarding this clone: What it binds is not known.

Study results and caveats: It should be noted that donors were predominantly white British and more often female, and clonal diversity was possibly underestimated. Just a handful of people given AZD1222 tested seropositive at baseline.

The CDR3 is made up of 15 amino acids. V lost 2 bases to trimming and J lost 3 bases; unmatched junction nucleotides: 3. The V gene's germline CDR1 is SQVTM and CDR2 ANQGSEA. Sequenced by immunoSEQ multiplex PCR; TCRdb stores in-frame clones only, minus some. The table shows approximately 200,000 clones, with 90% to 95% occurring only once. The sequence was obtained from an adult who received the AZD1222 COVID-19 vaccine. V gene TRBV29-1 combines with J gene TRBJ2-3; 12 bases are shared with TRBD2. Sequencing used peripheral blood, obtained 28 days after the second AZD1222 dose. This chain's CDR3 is CSVERLAGATDTQYF. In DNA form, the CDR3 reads TGCAGCGTTGAACGACTAGCGGGAGCGACAGATACGCAGTATTTT.